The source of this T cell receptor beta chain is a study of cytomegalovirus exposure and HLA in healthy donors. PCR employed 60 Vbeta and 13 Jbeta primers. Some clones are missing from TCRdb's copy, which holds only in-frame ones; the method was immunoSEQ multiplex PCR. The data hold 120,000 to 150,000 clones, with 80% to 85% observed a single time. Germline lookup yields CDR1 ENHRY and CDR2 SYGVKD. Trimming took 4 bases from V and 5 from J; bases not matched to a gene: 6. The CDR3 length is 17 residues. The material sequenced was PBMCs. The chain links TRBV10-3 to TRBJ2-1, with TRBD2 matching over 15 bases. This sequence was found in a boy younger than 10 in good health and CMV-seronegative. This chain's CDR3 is CAISAGGLAGGNNEQFF. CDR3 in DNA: TGTGCCATCAGTGCGGGGGGACTAGCGGGGGGTAACAATGAGCAGTTCTTC.